The clone carrying this T cell receptor beta chain has only a few counts. As yet, its antigen is unknown. These data belong to a study of regulatory T cells in long-lasting Graves disease. CDR3 length: 15 amino acids. Deletions cut 5 bases from V and 2 bases from J, with 15 bases between. Time point here: newly diagnosed GD, antithyroid drugs for less than 3 months. From PBMCs, RNA was extracted and then used to make the TCR library. Building of the TCR beta libraries involved iRepertoire HTBI primers and Arm-PCR of CDR3 regions. TCRdb itself ran the multiplex PCR reads through MiXCR, one entry per CDR3 protein. The sample carries fewer than 650,000 distinct CDR3 sequences, about 15% recorded once. Study findings and constraints: TRBV28, TRBJ1-2 and TRBJ2-5 were segments that persistent disease favored. Analysis covered peripheral blood alone, not thyroid tissue.

The data were also submitted as part of a second study, on T cells in Graves' hyperthyroidism and ophthalmopathy. As that report states: Most thyroid clonotypes with frequency above 0.001 were detected in blood.

The input for sequencing was peripheral blood mononuclear cells (PBMCs), taken at new diagnosis, from a patient treated with antithyroid drugs. This sequence was found in a man aged 18 to 29 with Graves disease. The V call is TRBV12-3 or TRBV12-4, the J call TRBJ2-5, with D possibly matching TRBD1 (6 bases). The CDR3 sequence is CASSQRGIFQETQYF. CDR3 bases: TGTGCCAGCAGTCAAAGGGGGATTTTTCAAGAGACCCAGTACTTC.